Below, 6 T cell receptor beta chains from the same sample are listed, as sequenced in a study of T cell changes during pregnancy in multiple sclerosis. Libraries were prepared by immunoSEQ multiplex PCR; TCRdb keeps only in-frame clonotypes and omits some of them. Among fewer than 50,000 clones listed, 90% to 95% were seen once. This sample comprised CD8+ T cells from peripheral blood mononuclear cells, obtained in the first trimester of pregnancy. All receptors derive from a female donor with multiple sclerosis, enrolled in a pregnancy study.

This clone was detected a few times. CDR3 residues: CASGQVGNSPLHF. The CDR3 nucleotides read TGTGCCAGCGGACAGGTGGGAAACTCACCCCTCCACTTT. This chain connects TRBV5-4 to TRBJ1-6, with 7 nucleotides matching TRBD1. V lost 7 bases and J lost 10; bases outside the gene matches: 8. The CDR3 has 13 amino acids. Germline V gene lookup returns CDR1 SGHNT and CDR2 YYREEE (reference sequence).

The rearrangement joins TRBV28 to TRBJ2-2; D possibly corresponds to TRBD1 (6 bases). Germline CDR1 MDHEN, CDR2 SYDVKM. V lost 2 bases, J lost 5 bases, and 9 bases lay in between. This CDR3 has 14 residues. DNA for the CDR3: TGTGCCAGCAGTTTAAATAGGGGGACCGGGGAGCTGTTTTTT. This sequence encodes CASSLNRGTGELFF.

The V call is TRBV7-9, the J call TRBJ2-5; 12 nucleotides match TRBD2. This CDR3 contains 16 residues. In germline, CDR1 is SEHNR, CDR2 FQNEAQ (reference sequence). V dropped 5 bases and J dropped 5; count of bases not matched to a gene: 9. The CDR3 region has the DNA TGTGCCAGCAGCCCTGCTAGCGGGAGGGCCGGTGAGACCCAGTACTTC. This encodes CASSPASGRAGETQYF.

The rearrangement links TRBV19 to TRBJ2-7, with unresolved D. Germline V gene lookup returns CDR1 LNHDA and CDR2 SQIVND (reference sequence). The CDR3 is 14 residues long. Trimming took 0 bases from V and 5 from J, leaving 11 bases between them. As DNA, the CDR3 is TGTGCCAGTAGTATAGATTGGGTCGCGGACGAGCAGTACTTC. Its translation: CASSIDWVADEQYF.

This rearrangement joins TRBV6-7 to TRBJ2-2; D is perhaps TRBD2 (5 bases). TRBV6-7 is identified as an open reading frame with a role that is uncertain. This CDR3 has 17 amino acids. V was shortened by 5 bases and J by 8 bases, with 24 bases between the two germline ends. CDR3 amino acids: CASSTRRLPVTLGELFF. The CDR3 DNA reads as TGTGCCAGCAGTACCAGAAGACTACCCGTTACGTTAGGGGAGCTGTTTTTT.

V usage is TRBV27 and J usage is TRBJ2-3; 11 bases agree with TRBD1. Germline-derived CDR1 and CDR2 are MNHEY and SMNVEV (reference sequence). The V and J ends lost 3 bases and 3 bases, in that order; junction bases with no gene match: 5. This CDR3 spans 16 amino acids. The CDR3 sequence: CASSFSGQGATDTQYF. Written as DNA, the CDR3 is TGTGCCAGCAGTTTCTCCGGACAGGGGGCAACAGATACGCAGTATTTT.